A single sample is the source of the 16 T cell receptor beta chains below, sequenced in a study of PD-L1 blockade in urothelial cancer. TCRdb's copy holds only in-frame clones and misses some; the assay was immunoSEQ multiplex PCR. The sample records tens of thousands of clones, 88% being singletons. The starting material was PBMCs, obtained around atezolizumab (anti-PD-L1) treatment. The receptors derive from a man aged 50-60 years with urothelial cancer.

This clone showed up just once. The chain carries TRBV6-5 and TRBJ2-7; 10 nucleotides agree with TRBD2. Per the germline V gene, CDR1 is MNHEY and CDR2 is SVGAGI. CDR3 length: 15 residues. With V trimmed by 6 bases and J by 0 bases, 5 bases remained unmatched. CDR3 protein: CASRYRTSGSYEQYF. CDR3 DNA sequence: TGTGCCAGCAGGTATCGGACTAGCGGCTCCTACGAGCAGTACTTC.

This clone occurred once. The junction departs from the called germline gene at one end, perhaps through a read error. The CDR3, as DNA: TGTGCCAGCTACCCTCCGGGACTAGCGGGGATCTTC. This gives the protein CASYPPGLAGIF. The rearrangement joins TRBV6-5 to TRBJ2-7; 13 nucleotides line up with TRBD2. Germline CDR1 reads MNHEY; CDR2 reads SVGAGI. The CDR3 is 12 residues long.

The count of this clone is one. The rearrangement joins TRBV7-9 to TRBJ2-1, with 7 bases fitting TRBD2. Germline lookup yields CDR1 SEHNR and CDR2 FQNEAQ (reference sequence). The CDR3 contains 16 residues. Trimming at V came to 2 bases and at J to 7 bases, leaving 11 bases not matched to a gene. The CDR3 sequence is CASSLRSGVGANEQFF. The CDR3 nucleotides are TGTGCCAGCAGCTTACGGAGCGGGGTCGGGGCTAATGAGCAGTTCTTC.

A note on this clone: Within the sample, other DNA sequences also encode this same CDR3. V gene TRBV11-3 combines with J gene TRBJ1-3; 8 positions agree with TRBD1. V gave up 5 bases and J gave up 2 bases; unmatched junction bases: 5. Germline loops: CDR1 SGHNT, CDR2 YENEEA. The CDR3 is 15 amino acids. CDR3 nucleotides: TGTGCCAGCAGCCCTGGACAGGGACCTGGAAACACCATATATTTT. The encoded protein is CASSPGQGPGNTIYF.

This sequence joins TRBV5-1 and TRBJ2-1; D is possibly TRBD1 (5 bases). Germline V gives CDR1 SGHRS, CDR2 YFSETQ. Between the trimmed V and J ends, which lost 0 bases and 0 bases, there was a span of 13 bases. This CDR3 has 17 residues. The CDR3 reads CASSLDRLGSSYNEQFF. CDR3 DNA sequence: TGCGCCAGCAGCTTGGACAGGTTGGGTAGCTCCTACAATGAGCAGTTCTTC.

The J gene is TRBJ1-4, the V gene TRBV18; 9 bases agree with TRBD1. Germline values: CDR1 KGHSH, CDR2 LQKENI. The CDR3 has 17 amino acids. V gave up 3 bases and J gave up 8 bases; unmatched junction bases: 13. CDR3 loop: CASSPVQGAGGREKLFF. The CDR3 DNA is TGTGCCAGCTCACCTGTACAGGGGGCCGGTGGTCGGGAAAAACTGTTTTTT. The complete variable domain, with remaining parts taken from reference TRBV18 and TRBJ1-4, reads NAGVMQNPRHLVRRRGQEARLRCSPMKGHSHVYWYRQLPEEGLKFMVYLQKENIIDESGMPKERFSAEFPKEGPSILRIQQVVRGDSAAYFCASSPVQGAGGREKLFFGSGTQLSVL.

This rearrangement joins TRBV7-2 to TRBJ2-1; no clear D gene. CDR3 size: 15 residues. The germline V and J ends were trimmed by 2 bases and 7 bases, with 15 bases remaining between them. Germline V CDR1 and CDR2: SGHTA, FQGNSA. The CDR3 is CASSLIPYSGNEQFF. The CDR3 DNA sequence: TGTGCCAGCAGCTTAATTCCCTACTCGGGTAATGAGCAGTTCTTC.

This clone has more than one count but fewer than ten. This chain connects TRBV19 to TRBJ2-5, with a tentative D call TRBD1 (6 bases). This CDR3 is 14 amino acids long. V was trimmed by 6 bases and J by 1 base, leaving 12 bases between them. Germline CDR1 reads LNHDA; CDR2 reads SQIVND (reference sequence). The CDR3 nucleotides are TGTGCCAGTAGGCCCCTGGGGGCCCAAGAGACCCAGTACTTC. It codes for CASRPLGAQETQYF.

The chain carries TRBV28 and TRBJ1-5; D remains ambiguous. Germline V CDR1 and CDR2: MDHEN, SYDVKM. The germline V and J ends were trimmed by 3 bases and 4 bases, with 7 bases remaining between them. This CDR3 comprises 13 residues. CDR3 DNA sequence: TGTGCCAGCAGTTTTTTTGAGAATCAGCCCCAGCATTTT. This gives the protein CASSFFENQPQHF.

The V and J genes are TRBV28 and TRBJ2-7; D is uncertain. Germline CDR1 is MDHEN and CDR2 is SYDVKM. CDR3 size: 12 residues. The V end was cut by 5 bases, the J end by 5 bases, with 10 bases between. CDR3 in DNA: TGTGCCAGCAGTCAGGATTTCGACGAGCAGTACTTC. Translated: CASSQDFDEQYF.

CDR3 protein: CASSFGGHNEQFF. CDR3 sequence (DNA): TGTGCCAGCAGTTTCGGGGGTCATAATGAGCAGTTCTTC. The chain couples TRBV27 to TRBJ2-1, with D maybe TRBD2 (6 bases). This CDR3 is built from 13 residues. Germline V gene data show CDR1 as MNHEY and CDR2 as SMNVEV (reference sequence). Trimming pared 3 bases from V and 7 bases from J, leaving 10 bases between.

The chain carries TRBV10-1 and TRBJ2-7; TRBD2 is a possible D gene (6 bases). The CDR3 runs to 16 residues. Trimming pared 0 bases from V and 3 bases from J, leaving 15 bases between. In germline, CDR1 is WNHNN, CDR2 SYGVQD (reference sequence). CDR3 in DNA: TGCGCCAGCAGTGAGTCGAGTGGAGGGCCTTACTACGAGCAGTACTTC. The encoded protein is CASSESSGGPYYEQYF.

This chain links TRBV5-8 with TRBJ2-3; 8 bases are a match to TRBD2. Germline V gene sequence: CDR1 SGHTS, CDR2 YDEGEE. Losses at the gene ends were 0 bases for V and 8 bases for J; bases not matched to a gene: 8. This CDR3 comprises 15 residues. CDR3 amino acids: CASSLERRGAGTQYF. The CDR3, as DNA: TGTGCCAGCAGCTTGGAGCGGCGGGGGGCGGGTACGCAGTATTTT.

The chain couples TRBV7-8 to TRBJ2-4; 7 nucleotides align to TRBD1. This CDR3 has 15 amino acids. Germline assignment: CDR1 SGHVS and CDR2 FQNEAQ. The J segment lost 5 bases and the V segment lost 5 bases, leaving 9 bases of the junction unmatched. The chain's CDR3 is CASSPRWDRENIQYF. The CDR3 bases are TGTGCCAGCAGCCCACGTTGGGACAGAGAAAACATTCAGTACTTC.

The chain links TRBV7-9 to TRBJ2-3; D might be TRBD1 (6 bases). This CDR3 spans 15 amino acids. V was cut by 7 bases and J by 5 bases, with 19 bases left in between. Germline CDR1 and CDR2: SEHNR and FQNEAQ (reference sequence). This CDR3 is CASMGLWGRGDTQYF. DNA for the CDR3: TGTGCCAGCATGGGGTTGTGGGGGCGCGGAGATACGCAGTATTTT.

The CDR3 spells CAIKDRGLDRNGYTF. The DNA of the CDR3 is TGTGCCATAAAGGACAGGGGGCTTGATCGGAATGGCTACACCTTC. This sequence joins TRBV19 and TRBJ1-2; 11 nucleotides line up with TRBD1. This CDR3 is 15 amino acids long. The junction had 13 bases not matched to a gene; V was cut back by 10 bases and J by 6 bases. Germline V gene lookup returns CDR1 LNHDA and CDR2 SQIVND (reference sequence).